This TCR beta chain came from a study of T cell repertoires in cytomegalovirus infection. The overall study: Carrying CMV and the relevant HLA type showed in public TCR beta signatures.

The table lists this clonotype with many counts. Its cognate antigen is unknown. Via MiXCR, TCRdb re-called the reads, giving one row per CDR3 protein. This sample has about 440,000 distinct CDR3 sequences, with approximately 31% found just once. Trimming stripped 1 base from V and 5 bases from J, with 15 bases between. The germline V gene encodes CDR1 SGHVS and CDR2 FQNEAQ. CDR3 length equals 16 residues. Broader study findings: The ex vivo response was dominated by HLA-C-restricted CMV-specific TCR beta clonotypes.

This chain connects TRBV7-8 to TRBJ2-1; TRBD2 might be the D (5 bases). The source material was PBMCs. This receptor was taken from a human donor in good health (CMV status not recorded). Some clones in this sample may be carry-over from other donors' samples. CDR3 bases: TGTGCCAGCAGCTTAGAGGAGGTAGTATTGGACAATGAGCAGTTCTTC. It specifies CASSLEEVVLDNEQFF.